The entry below gives a single TCR beta chain sequence along with its context. Original analysis: Quantification of nucleated cells was approximated via reference gene primer amplification. Here immunoSEQ multiplex PCR was the method, and the copy in TCRdb shows in-frame clones only, minus some. Clone size and V and J calls were adopted from that table, with D and trimming inferred from the DNA. The sample records around 140,000 clones, over 75% being singletons. These data are taken from a study of blood T cell repertoires in COVID-19. The overall study: COVID-19 samples collected from the United States, Italy and Spain covered acute and convalescent phases. T cells, B-cell-depleted T cells, or PBMCs supplied cDNA or gDNA.

The CDR3 runs to 12 residues. The V end lost 4 bases, the J end lost 7 bases, and 11 bases lay between the germline ends. This chain links TRBV12-3 or TRBV12-4 with TRBJ2-7, with a tentative D call TRBD2 (5 bases). Sequencing was performed on peripheral blood. The receptor was derived from a man in his 70s with acute or convalescent COVID-19. CDR3 protein: CASSSGSLEQYF. In nucleotides, the CDR3 is TGTGCCAGCAGTTCGGGATCGTTGGAGCAGTACTTC.